A selection of T cell receptor beta chains follows, all from one sample in a study of T cell responses to AZD1222 COVID-19 vaccine. Repertoires were generated with immunoSEQ multiplex PCR, while TCRdb's copy carries only in-frame clones and drops some. The sample has under 150,000 clones, approximately 85% seen once; the top ten hold approximately 1.5%. The sequencing here drew on peripheral blood, taken on day 0 of AZD1222 vaccination. Receptors originate from an adult in good health. Each CDR3 is given with its conserved first and last residue.

TRBV16,TRBJ1-5,CASSQSDRVGRQPQHF
TRBV7-2,TRBJ1-1,CASSVQENTEAFF
TRBV3-1/TRBV3-2,TRBJ2-3,CASSPYDGTWEDTQYF
TRBV19,TRBJ2-6,CASSRGGSGANVLTF
TRBV9,TRBJ2-3,CASSRTDTQYF
TRBV30,TRBJ1-4,CAWSVVVLGEKLFF
TRBV5-1,TRBJ1-2,CASSHTGEARVRYGYTF
TRBV30,TRBJ2-3,CAWSVLGGRTDTQYF
TRBV4-1,TRBJ2-1,CASSQRTSGQWAFF
TRBV2,TRBJ1-5,CASNGAGQPQHF
TRBV19,TRBJ1-1,CASFDRGRLAEAFF
TRBV19,TRBJ1-1,CASSPGQGNTEAFF
TRBV28,TRBJ1-2,CASSLTGNYGYTF
TRBV6-5,TRBJ1-2,CASSYSSGSGYTF
TRBV27,TRBJ2-1,CASSPQMSSYNEQFF
TRBV3-1/TRBV3-2,TRBJ1-1,CASSRLGGAEAFF
TRBV20-1,TRBJ2-1,CSANSYNEQFF
TRBV18,TRBJ2-3,CASSPIAVADTQYF
TRBV7-2,TRBJ2-1,CASSLDRGRYNEQFF
TRBV7-9,TRBJ1-4,CASNEQGAGNEKLFF
TRBV4-1,TRBJ1-4,CASSQVLPYREKLFF
TRBV7-8,TRBJ1-6,CASSLVENSPLHF
TRBV5-1,TRBJ2-3,CASLAGASDTQYF
TRBV19,TRBJ2-1,CASSIRLAGGGSYNEQFF
TRBV30,TRBJ1-2,CAWSPNPTGIGYGYTF
TRBV7-3,TRBJ2-3,CASSTGQGRTDTQYF
TRBV4-3,TRBJ1-1,CASSQEFGPNTEAFF
TRBV6-2/TRBV6-3,TRBJ1-5,CASSSTGTNQPQHF
TRBV27,TRBJ1-6,CASRGEGWEGRSPLHF
TRBV29-1,TRBJ2-7,CSVDIGRREQYF
TRBV2,TRBJ2-5,CASSGGLPAKETQYF
TRBV27,TRBJ1-2,CASSPLTGQGAGNGYTF
TRBV5-5,TRBJ1-6,CASSLGRRVRLNSPLHF
TRBV15,TRBJ1-5,CATSRVGTQGVHSNQPQHF
TRBV10-1,TRBJ1-6,CASSRGQGHSPLHF
TRBV5-1,TRBJ2-5,CASSPGLAGGETQYF
TRBV20-1,TRBJ1-2,CSARKAGGTF
TRBV4-1,TRBJ1-2,CASSQSAYGSGVRYGYTF
TRBV21-1,TRBJ2-1,CASSKDRGHPDNNEQFF
TRBV18,TRBJ2-7,CASSFSGGEQYF
TRBV6-5,TRBJ2-5,CAAQTSGKETQYF
TRBV19,TRBJ2-6,CASSIEISGANVLTF
TRBV7-2,TRBJ2-3,CASSSPAREPTQYF
TRBV5-1,TRBJ1-2,CASSLGVQTGSYGYTF
TRBV19,TRBJ1-1,CASSIPAGMSTEAFF
TRBV11-2,TRBJ2-7,CASGPQGGHEQYF
TRBV14,TRBJ2-7,CASSRSGRWEQYF
TRBV6-5,TRBJ1-2,CASSYSGQGPYGYTF
TRBV4-3,TRBJ2-7,CASSQDRLEEFYEQYF